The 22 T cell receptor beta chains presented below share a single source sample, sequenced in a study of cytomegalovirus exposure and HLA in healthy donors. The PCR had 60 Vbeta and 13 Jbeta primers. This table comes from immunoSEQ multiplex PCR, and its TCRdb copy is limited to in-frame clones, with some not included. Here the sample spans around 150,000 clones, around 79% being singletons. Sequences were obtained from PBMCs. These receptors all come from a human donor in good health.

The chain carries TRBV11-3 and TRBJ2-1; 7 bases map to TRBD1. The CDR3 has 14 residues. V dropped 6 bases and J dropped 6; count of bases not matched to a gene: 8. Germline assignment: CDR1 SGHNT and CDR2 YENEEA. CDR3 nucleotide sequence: TGTGCCAGCAGAAATGGGACAGCTGGCAATGAGCAGTTCTTC. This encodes CASRNGTAGNEQFF. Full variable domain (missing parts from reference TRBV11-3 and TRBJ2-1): EAGVVQSPRYKIIEKKQPVAFWCNPISGHNTLYWYLQNLGQGPELLIRYENEEAVDDSQLPKDRFSAERLKGVDSTLKIQPAELGDSAVYLCASRNGTAGNEQFFGPGTRLTVL.

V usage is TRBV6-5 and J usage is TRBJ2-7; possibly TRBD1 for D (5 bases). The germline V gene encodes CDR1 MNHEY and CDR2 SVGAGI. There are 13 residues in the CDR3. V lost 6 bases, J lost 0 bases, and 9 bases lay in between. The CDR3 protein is CASSRQSSYEQYF. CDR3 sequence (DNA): TGTGCCAGCAGCCGACAGAGCTCCTACGAGCAGTACTTC.

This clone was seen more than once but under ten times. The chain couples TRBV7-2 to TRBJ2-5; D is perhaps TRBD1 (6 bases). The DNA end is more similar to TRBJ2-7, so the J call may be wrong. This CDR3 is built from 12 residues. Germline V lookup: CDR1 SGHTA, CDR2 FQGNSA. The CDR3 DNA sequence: TGTGCCAGCAGCTTAACAGGGTACGAGCAGTACTTC. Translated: CASSLTGYEQYF.

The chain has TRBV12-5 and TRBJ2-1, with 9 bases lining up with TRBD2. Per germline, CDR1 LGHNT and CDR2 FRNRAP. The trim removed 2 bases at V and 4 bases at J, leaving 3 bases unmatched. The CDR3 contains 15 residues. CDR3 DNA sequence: TGTGCTAGTGGTTTGAGGCTAGCGGGGTACAATGAGCAGTTCTTC. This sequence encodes CASGLRLAGYNEQFF.

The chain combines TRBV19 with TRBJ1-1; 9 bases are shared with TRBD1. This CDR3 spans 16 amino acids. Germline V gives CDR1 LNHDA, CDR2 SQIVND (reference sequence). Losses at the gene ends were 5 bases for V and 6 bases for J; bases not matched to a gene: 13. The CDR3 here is CASSGAPGQGGAEAFF. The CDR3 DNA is TGTGCCAGTAGTGGAGCCCCGGGACAGGGTGGAGCTGAAGCTTTCTTT.

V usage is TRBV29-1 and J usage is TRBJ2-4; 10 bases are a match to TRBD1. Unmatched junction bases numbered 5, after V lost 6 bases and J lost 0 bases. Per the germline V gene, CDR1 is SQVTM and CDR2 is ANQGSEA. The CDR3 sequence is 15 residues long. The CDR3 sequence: CSVVTGGLAKNIQYF. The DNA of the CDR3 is TGCAGCGTGGTGACAGGGGGCCTAGCCAAAAACATTCAGTACTTC.

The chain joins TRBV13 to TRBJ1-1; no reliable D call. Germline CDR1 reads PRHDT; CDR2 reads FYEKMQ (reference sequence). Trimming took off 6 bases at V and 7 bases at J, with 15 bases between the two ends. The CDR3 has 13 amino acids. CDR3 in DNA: TGTGCCAGCAGTCCAGAGGAGGGAGGTGAAGCTTTCTTT. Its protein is CASSPEEGGEAFF. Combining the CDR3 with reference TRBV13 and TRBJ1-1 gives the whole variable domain AAGVIQSPRHLIKEKRETATLKCYPIPRHDTVYWYQQGPGQDPQFLISFYEKMQSDKGSIPDRFSAQQFSDYHSELNMSSLELGDSALYFCASSPEEGGEAFFGQGTRLTVV.

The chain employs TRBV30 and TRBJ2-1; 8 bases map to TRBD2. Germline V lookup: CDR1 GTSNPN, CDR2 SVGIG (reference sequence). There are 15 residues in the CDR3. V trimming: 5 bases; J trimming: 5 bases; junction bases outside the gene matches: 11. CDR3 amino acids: CAWQPGLGTNNEQFF. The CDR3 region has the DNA TGTGCCTGGCAGCCGGGACTAGGGACCAACAATGAGCAGTTCTTC.

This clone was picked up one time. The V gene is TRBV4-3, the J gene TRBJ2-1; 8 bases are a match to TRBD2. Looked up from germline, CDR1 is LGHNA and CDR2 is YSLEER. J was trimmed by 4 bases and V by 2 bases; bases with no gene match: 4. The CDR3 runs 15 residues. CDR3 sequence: CASSQSGSSYNEQFF. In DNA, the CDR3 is TGCGCCAGCAGCCAAAGCGGGAGCTCTTACAATGAGCAGTTCTTC.

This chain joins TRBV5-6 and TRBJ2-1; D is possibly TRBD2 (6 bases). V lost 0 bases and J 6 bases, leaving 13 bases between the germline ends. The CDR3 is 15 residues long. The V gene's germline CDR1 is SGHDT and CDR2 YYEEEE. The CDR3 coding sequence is TGTGCCAGCAGCTTGGGGACTAAATTAAGCAATGAGCAGTTCTTC. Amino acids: CASSLGTKLSNEQFF. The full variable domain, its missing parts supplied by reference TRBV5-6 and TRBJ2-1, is DAGVTQSPTHLIKTRGQQVTLRCSPKSGHDTVSWYQQALGQGPQFIFQYYEEEERQRGNFPDRFSGHQFPNYSSELNVNALLLGDSALYLCASSLGTKLSNEQFFGPGTRLTVL.

CDR3 DNA sequence: TGCGCCAGCAGCTTGGAGGGCCGGGACAGGGGTTACACCTTC. As protein: CASSLEGRDRGYTF. The rearrangement uses TRBV5-1 and TRBJ1-2, with 10 nucleotides matching TRBD1. This CDR3 has 14 residues. V shed 0 bases, J shed 11 bases, and the junction held 7 bases outside the gene matches. Germline lookup yields CDR1 SGHRS and CDR2 YFSETQ.

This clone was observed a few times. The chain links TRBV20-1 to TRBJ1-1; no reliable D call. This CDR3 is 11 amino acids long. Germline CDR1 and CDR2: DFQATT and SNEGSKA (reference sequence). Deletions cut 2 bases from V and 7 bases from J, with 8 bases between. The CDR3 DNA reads TGCAGTGCTAGACAAACAGTTGAAGCTTTCTTT. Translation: CSARQTVEAFF.

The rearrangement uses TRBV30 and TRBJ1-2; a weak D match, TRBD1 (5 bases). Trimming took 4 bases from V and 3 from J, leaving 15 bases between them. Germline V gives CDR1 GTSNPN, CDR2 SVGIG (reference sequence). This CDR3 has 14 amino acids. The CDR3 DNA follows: TGTGCCTGGACCTATGACAGCCGAGACTATGGCTACACCTTC. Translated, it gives CAWTYDSRDYGYTF.

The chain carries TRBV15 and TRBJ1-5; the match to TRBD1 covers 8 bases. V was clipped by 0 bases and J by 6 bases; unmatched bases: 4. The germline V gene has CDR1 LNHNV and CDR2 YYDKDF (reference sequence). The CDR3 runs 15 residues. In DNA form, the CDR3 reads TGTGCCACCAGCAGAGAGGCAGGGGGCGGTCAGCCCCAGCATTTT. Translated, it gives CATSREAGGGQPQHF.

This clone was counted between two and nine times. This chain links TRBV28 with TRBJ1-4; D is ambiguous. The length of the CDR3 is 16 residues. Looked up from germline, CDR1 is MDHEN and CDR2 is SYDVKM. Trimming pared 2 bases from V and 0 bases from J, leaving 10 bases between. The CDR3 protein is CASSLRRGATNEKLFF. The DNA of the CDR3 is TGTGCCAGCAGTTTACGGAGAGGTGCAACTAATGAAAAACTGTTTTTT.

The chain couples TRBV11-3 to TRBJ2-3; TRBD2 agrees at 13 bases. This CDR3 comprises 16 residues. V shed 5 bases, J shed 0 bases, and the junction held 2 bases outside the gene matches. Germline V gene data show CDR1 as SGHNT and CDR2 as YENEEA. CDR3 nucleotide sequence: TGTGCCAGCAGCACGGGACTAGCGGGGAGCACAGATACGCAGTATTTT. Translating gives CASSTGLAGSTDTQYF.

The CDR3, as DNA: TGTGCCAGCAGCTGGGGCAGGGCTCTTTCTGGGGCCAACGTCCTGACTTTC. Amino acid sequence: CASSWGRALSGANVLTF. The chain combines TRBV5-4 with TRBJ2-6; TRBD1 might be the D (5 bases). Per the germline V gene, CDR1 is SGHNT and CDR2 is YYREEE (reference sequence). This CDR3 region has 17 residues. V dropped 3 bases and J dropped 1 base, with 14 bases sitting between them.

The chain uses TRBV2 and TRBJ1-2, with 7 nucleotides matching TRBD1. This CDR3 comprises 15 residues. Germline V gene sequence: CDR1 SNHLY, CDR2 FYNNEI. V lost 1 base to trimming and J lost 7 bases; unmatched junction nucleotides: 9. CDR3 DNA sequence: TGTGCCAGCAGTGAAGGACCCCAGGGGGTCGGTGGCTACACCTTC. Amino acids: CASSEGPQGVGGYTF.

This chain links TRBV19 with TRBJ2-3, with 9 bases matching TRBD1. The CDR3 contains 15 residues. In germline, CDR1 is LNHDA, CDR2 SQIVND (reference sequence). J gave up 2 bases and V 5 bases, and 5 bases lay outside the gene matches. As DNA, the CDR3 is TGTGCCAGTAGTTCGGGGACAGGGCCCACAGATACGCAGTATTTT. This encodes CASSSGTGPTDTQYF.

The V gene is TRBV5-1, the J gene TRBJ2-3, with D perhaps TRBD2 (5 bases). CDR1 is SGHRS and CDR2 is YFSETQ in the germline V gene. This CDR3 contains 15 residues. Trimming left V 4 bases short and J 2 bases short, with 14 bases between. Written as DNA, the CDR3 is TGCGCCAGCAGCAAAGGCATGAGGGACACAGATACGCAGTATTTT. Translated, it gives CASSKGMRDTDTQYF.

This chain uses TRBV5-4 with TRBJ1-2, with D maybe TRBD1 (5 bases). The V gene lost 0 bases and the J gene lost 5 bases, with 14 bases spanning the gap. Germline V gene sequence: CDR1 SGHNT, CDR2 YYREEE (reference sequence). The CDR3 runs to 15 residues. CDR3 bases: TGTGCCAGCAGCTTGGGTCGGCCCGGGGGATATGGCTACACCTTC. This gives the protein CASSLGRPGGYGYTF.

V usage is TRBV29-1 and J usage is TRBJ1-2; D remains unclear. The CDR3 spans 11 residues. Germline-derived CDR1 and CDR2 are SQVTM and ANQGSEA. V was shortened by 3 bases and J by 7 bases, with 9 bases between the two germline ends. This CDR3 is CSVERGSGYTF. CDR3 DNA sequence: TGCAGCGTTGAGCGGGGATCTGGCTACACCTTC. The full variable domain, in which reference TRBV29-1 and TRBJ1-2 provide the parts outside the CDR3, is SAVISQKPSRDICQRGTSLTIQCQVDSQVTMMFWYRQQPGQSLTLIATANQGSEATYESGFVIDKFPISRPNLTFSTLTVSNMSPEDSSIYLCSVERGSGYTFGSGTRLTVV.